The entry that follows covers one T cell receptor (beta chain) sequence. Its cognate antigen is unknown. Germline V gene sequence: CDR1 MNHEY, CDR2 SMNVEV (reference sequence). Trimming cost V 7 bases and J 0 bases, with 20 bases left between them. The CDR3 runs to 17 residues. PCR primers comprised 60 Vbeta and 13 Jbeta primers. Assay: immunoSEQ multiplex PCR; the TCRdb copy retains only in-frame clones and omits some. Its clone listing holds 130,000 or so clones. The data were obtained in a study of cytomegalovirus exposure and HLA in healthy donors. Study-wide points: In a later analysis, TCR beta V- and J-gene trimming showed a link to a missense DCLRE1C variant. In vitro testing confirmed a few CMV-associated chains as specific for CMV antigens. In a later analysis, productive TCRs from donors in an Asian-associated ancestry cluster reportedly carried fewer N-insertions than the cohort mean.

Healthy individuals who donated bone marrow served as the donors. This sequence joins TRBV27 and TRBJ2-3, with D perhaps TRBD2 (5 bases). The sequenced sample consisted of PBMCs. The sequence was collected from a woman aged 55-70 years in good health and CMV-seronegative. For the CDR3, the DNA is TGTGCCAGCAAGATGACCGTCATCAGCGGTAGCACAGATACGCAGTATTTT. Protein sequence: CASKMTVISGSTDTQYF.